A selection of T cell receptor beta chains follows, all from one sample in a study of blood T cell repertoires in COVID-19. Data came from immunoSEQ multiplex PCR; TCRdb stores just in-frame clones and leaves some out. The sample contains hundreds of thousands of clones, 70% to 90% of which appear only once. Sequencing was carried out using peripheral blood. These receptors were collected from a woman in her 30s with COVID-19, enrolled during active disease. Both conserved end residues are part of each CDR3.

V gene	CDR3 protein
TRBV27	CASSSQRSTDTQYF
TRBV3-1/TRBV3-2	CASSQERGTAHRNYGYTF
TRBV12-3/TRBV12-4	CASSLAIEGTQYF
TRBV9	CASSVGRGDTEAFF
TRBV7-9	CASSSGQTTGELFF
TRBV13	CASSQPTGGDSPLHF
TRBV12-3/TRBV12-4	CASSFREEETQYF
TRBV7-9	CASSQNSRDTQYF
TRBV10-2	CASTPTGRGGIRDTQYF
TRBV11-2	CASSSIQGGSTDTQYF
TRBV19	CASSITADTEAFF
TRBV18	CASSPQLVDEQFF
TRBV7-9	CASLQVARNTEAFF
TRBV10-3	CAISRDLSSYEQYF
TRBV29-1	CSVDREVYGYTF
TRBV11-2	CASSLGTSGGITDTQYF
TRBV6-5	CASRKQPRGDYGYTF
TRBV5-1	CASSPRAGASSETQYF
TRBV27	CASSIGGANEKLFF
TRBV6-1	CASSERGRGSTEAFF
TRBV10-3	CAISTAPTNEKLFF
TRBV19	CASKGSPSGSRETQYF
TRBV4-1	CASSQEFSGINEKLFF
TRBV19	CASTDSGLGEQFF
TRBV11-2	CASSLDMGQSYGYTF
TRBV11-2	CATGNFPRRTEAFF
TRBV29-1	CSVEDWAGAHKGYTF
TRBV29-1	CSVARETQYF
TRBV14	CASSPGGYEQYF
TRBV10-3	CAISELTTGIWSPGELFF
TRBV9	CASSVASGGTDTQYF
TRBV12-3/TRBV12-4	CASGRRADTQYF
TRBV10-1	CASSEDRVPYNEQFF
TRBV19	CASSTLLGQGIYEQYF
TRBV5-1	CASSPGPGLAGFTQYF
TRBV11-2	CASSSQGQETQYF
TRBV3-1/TRBV3-2	CASSQEGTYGYTF
TRBV5-1	CASSFGGDQSPLHF
TRBV7-6	CASSLAQGRGYTF
TRBV24-1	CATSDRTGQVYGYTF
TRBV6-6	CASSYRRLENKEKLFF
TRBV3-1/TRBV3-2	CASSQDRQNTEAFF
TRBV6-5	CASMGQVPEKLFF
TRBV19	CATRGTGNQPQHF
TRBV24-1	CATSDTTGGNTGELFF
TRBV11-3	CARRQTNTEAFF
TRBV19	CASSPTGATGELFF
TRBV28	CASSSSGKEQFF
TRBV6-5	CASSYYQGRGEKLFF
TRBV6-4	CASSATGQGAGDTQYF
TRBV6-6	CASSQGQGAVGYTF